These 21 T cell receptor beta chains share one sample of origin, sequenced in a study of blood T cell repertoires in COVID-19. Some clones are missing from TCRdb's copy, which holds only in-frame ones; the method was immunoSEQ multiplex PCR. The repertoire holds 200,000 to 250,000 clones, with 70% to 90% as singletons. The specimen was peripheral blood. Receptors were obtained from a man between 18 and 29 years old with active or convalescent COVID-19.

The chain uses TRBV5-1 and TRBJ2-3, with 10 positions matching TRBD2. The CDR3 has 16 amino acids. J gave up 4 bases and V 3 bases, and 8 bases lay outside the gene matches. From germline, CDR1 is SGHRS and CDR2 YFSETQ. This chain's CDR3 is CASSSGLAVASDTQYF. CDR3 DNA sequence: TGCGCCAGCAGCTCAGGACTAGCGGTGGCGTCAGATACGCAGTATTTT.

There are a few counts of this clone. The CDR3 here is CASSLGTYSNQPQHF. The CDR3 DNA reads TGTGCCAGCAGCCTGGGGACTTATAGCAATCAGCCCCAGCATTTT. The chain couples TRBV3-1 (or the pseudogene TRBV3-2) to TRBJ1-5; the D gene is possibly TRBD1 (5 bases). Deletions cut 4 bases from V and 0 bases from J, with 10 bases between. The CDR3 extends over 15 amino acids. Germline-derived CDR1 and CDR2 are LGHDT and YNNKEL (reference sequence).

This clone was observed a single time. This sequence joins TRBV6-5 and TRBJ2-2; D is unresolved. CDR3 size: 12 residues. V was clipped by 6 bases and J by 1 base, with 3 bases between them. Germline V lookup: CDR1 MNHEY, CDR2 SVGAGI. The CDR3 DNA is TGTGCCAGCAGCTGGAACACCGGGGAGCTGTTTTTT. This sequence encodes CASSWNTGELFF.

V gene TRBV5-4 combines with J gene TRBJ2-7, with 15 bases lining up with TRBD2. In germline, CDR1 is SGHNT, CDR2 YYREEE (reference sequence). After removal of 5 bases from V and 1 base from J, the junction contained 4 bases not matched to a gene. The CDR3 consists of 16 residues. CDR3 residues: CASSWGLAGGSYEQYF. CDR3 coding DNA: TGTGCCAGCAGTTGGGGACTAGCGGGAGGTTCCTACGAGCAGTACTTC.

The chain recombines TRBV10-3 with TRBJ1-1; D remains ambiguous. Germline V lookup: CDR1 ENHRY, CDR2 SYGVKD. V was trimmed by 2 bases and J by 2 bases, leaving 12 bases between them. The CDR3 runs 15 residues. The CDR3 DNA sequence: TGTGCCATCAGTGAGGCAAGCGCGCCCAACACTGAAGCTTTCTTT. Protein: CAISEASAPNTEAFF.

The gene calls are TRBV2 and TRBJ2-1; D remains ambiguous. The V gene's germline CDR1 is SNHLY and CDR2 FYNNEI. Trimming took off 8 bases at V and 0 bases at J, with 8 bases between the two ends. This CDR3 has 13 amino acids. In DNA, the CDR3 is TGTGCCAGCGTGGAGAGCTCCTACAATGAGCAGTTCTTC. This gives the protein CASVESSYNEQFF.

The chain has TRBV27 and TRBJ2-1; TRBD1 might be the D (6 bases). V lost 8 bases and J 3 bases, leaving 26 bases between the germline ends. Germline V gene lookup returns CDR1 MNHEY and CDR2 SMNVEV (reference sequence). The CDR3 extends over 18 amino acids. The CDR3 region has the DNA TGTGCCAGCGCATCTCCCATCCGGAAGGACAGTCACTACAATGAGCAGTTCTTC. Its translation: CASASPIRKDSHYNEQFF.

The DNA of the CDR3 is TGTGCCAGCAGTTCAAGCGGGAGCACAGATACGCAGTATTTT. Encoded protein: CASSSSGSTDTQYF. The chain recombines TRBV6-4 with TRBJ2-3, with D maybe TRBD2 (6 bases). V gave up 5 bases and J gave up 0 bases, with 9 bases separating them. The CDR3 has 14 amino acids. CDR1 is MRHNA, CDR2 SNTAGT, per germline.

The V and J genes are TRBV7-9 and TRBJ2-3; 9 nucleotides agree with TRBD2. Trimming at V came to 4 bases and at J to 3 bases, leaving 5 bases not matched to a gene. CDR1 and CDR2 (germline): SEHNR, FQNEAQ (reference sequence). This CDR3 spans 15 amino acids. The CDR3 sequence is CASSSGLAKTDTQYF. The DNA of the CDR3 is TGTGCCAGCAGCTCCGGACTAGCGAAGACAGATACGCAGTATTTT.

Concerning this clone itself: Other DNA sequences in this sample translate to the same CDR3. V is TRBV5-1 and J is TRBJ2-3, with D perhaps TRBD1 (6 bases). This CDR3 has 15 amino acids. The V gene lost 0 bases and the J gene lost 0 bases, with 8 bases spanning the gap. Germline CDR1 is SGHRS and CDR2 is YFSETQ. In nucleotides, the CDR3 is TGCGCCAGCAGCTTGGACAGGGCGAGCACAGATACGCAGTATTTT. It codes for CASSLDRASTDTQYF.

The rearrangement joins TRBV18 to TRBJ2-3; 8 bases are shared with TRBD1. This CDR3 is 16 amino acids long. Germline V gene lookup returns CDR1 KGHSH and CDR2 LQKENI. The J segment lost 1 base and the V segment lost 3 bases, leaving 6 bases of the junction unmatched. The CDR3 DNA follows: TGTGCCAGCTCACCTAAACCGGGACAGGGCACAGATACGCAGTATTTT. It codes for CASSPKPGQGTDTQYF.

This chain links TRBV10-2 with TRBJ1-5; TRBD1 agrees at 8 bases. This CDR3 is 14 amino acids long. CDR1 and CDR2 from the germline V gene are WSHSY and SAAADI. Trimming at V came to 4 bases and at J to 3 bases, leaving 2 bases not matched to a gene. The CDR3 DNA reads as TGCGCCAGCAGTGTGGACAGGGACAATCAGCCCCAGCATTTT. Its translation: CASSVDRDNQPQHF.

The gene calls are TRBV7-2 and TRBJ1-1; possibly TRBD1 for D (5 bases). Deletions cut 5 bases from V and 5 bases from J, with 15 bases between. The CDR3 length is 14 residues. CDR1 SGHTA and CDR2 FQGNSA come from the germline V gene. CDR3 DNA sequence: TGTGCCAGCAGCCCCGGCGGGGGTCGGACTGAAGCTTTCTTT. The encoded protein is CASSPGGGRTEAFF.

The chain combines TRBV7-9 with TRBJ1-5, with 7 bases matching TRBD1. Germline V gene data show CDR1 as SEHNR and CDR2 as FQNEAQ (reference sequence). The CDR3 length is 15 residues. The V gene end was trimmed by 5 bases and the J gene end by 0 bases; junction bases not matched to a gene: 4. CDR3 region: CASSLGQASNQPQHF. CDR3 DNA sequence: TGTGCCAGCAGCCTCGGACAGGCTAGCAATCAGCCCCAGCATTTT.

V usage is TRBV7-3 and J usage is TRBJ2-3; 8 bases agree with TRBD2. Trimming cost V 3 bases and J 4 bases; bases outside gene matches: 18. Germline V CDR1 and CDR2: SGHTA, FQGTGA. This CDR3 is 19 amino acids long. DNA of the CDR3: TGTGCCAGCAGCTTGGAGGGCAGGGCACCGGGACTAGTCTCAGATACGCAGTATTTT. This gives the protein CASSLEGRAPGLVSDTQYF.

This chain joins TRBV6-5 and TRBJ2-7; TRBD2 is a possible D gene (5 bases). Germline V gives CDR1 MNHEY, CDR2 SVGAGI. Trimming pared 0 bases from V and 6 bases from J, leaving 15 bases between. This CDR3 comprises 15 residues. The CDR3 protein is CASSYSRVTTGEQYF. The CDR3 DNA sequence: TGTGCCAGCAGTTACTCGCGGGTGACCACGGGCGAGCAGTACTTC.

V and J are TRBV7-6 and TRBJ1-1; TRBD1 aligns across 8 bases. J gave up 1 base and V 4 bases, and 5 bases lay outside the gene matches. The CDR3 has 15 amino acids. CDR1 and CDR2 from the germline V gene are SGHVS and FNYEAQ. The CDR3: CASSSYGQGNTEAFF. DNA for the CDR3: TGTGCCAGCAGCTCATATGGACAGGGGAACACTGAAGCTTTCTTT. Filled out from reference TRBV7-6 and TRBJ1-1, the complete variable domain reads GAGVSQSPRYKVTKRGQDVALRCDPISGHVSLYWYRQALGQGPEFLTYFNYEAQQDKSGLPNDRFSAERPEGSISTLTIQRTEQRDSAMYRCASSSYGQGNTEAFFGQGTRLTVV.

The chain joins TRBV27 to TRBJ1-2; D unresolved. This CDR3 contains 14 residues. V lost 0 bases and J lost 2, with 7 bases in between. Germline CDR1 and CDR2: MNHEY and SMNVEV (reference sequence). The CDR3 loop is CASSLSRVNYGYTF. As DNA, the CDR3 is TGTGCCAGCAGTTTATCTCGGGTAAACTATGGCTACACCTTC.

V gene TRBV5-1 combines with J gene TRBJ2-4; perhaps TRBD1 as D (5 bases). The CDR3 sequence is 15 residues long. The germline V gene encodes CDR1 SGHRS and CDR2 YFSETQ. Trimming left V 7 bases short and J 4 bases short, with 18 bases between. CDR3 amino acids: CASRLGADKKNIQYF. In DNA form, the CDR3 reads TGCGCCAGCCGGCTTGGGGCGGATAAAAAAAACATTCAGTACTTC.

The chain uses TRBV24-1 and TRBJ2-1; TRBD2 matches 10 bases. The J segment lost 6 bases and the V segment lost 4 bases, leaving 5 bases of the junction unmatched. Per the germline V gene, CDR1 is KGHDR and CDR2 is SFDVKD. The length of the CDR3 is 15 residues. The CDR3 sequence is CATSERTSGGNEQFF. DNA of the CDR3: TGTGCCACCAGTGAAAGGACTAGCGGAGGCAATGAGCAGTTCTTC.

The chain combines TRBV30 with TRBJ1-2, with D possibly matching TRBD1 (5 bases). This CDR3 spans 13 amino acids. V was clipped by 0 bases and J by 7 bases, with 12 bases between them. Germline lookup yields CDR1 GTSNPN and CDR2 SVGIG (reference sequence). CDR3 DNA: TGTGCCTGGAGTGTTATGGCAGGGTCTGGCTACACCTTC. Its translation: CAWSVMAGSGYTF.